A selection of T cell receptor beta chains follows, all from one sample in a study of blood T cell repertoires in COVID-19. Profiling relied on immunoSEQ multiplex PCR, and the TCRdb table lists in-frame clones only, not all of them. The repertoire holds approximately 190,000 clones, with approximately 80% as singletons. The specimen was peripheral blood. The receptor set was obtained from a human donor in a cohort sampled during active COVID-19. Each CDR3 is given with its conserved first and last residue. D genes are given only for firm matches. Part of the rows lack a size; the others show once, few, many or a class for expanded clones.

CDR3nt,CDR3aa,abundance,j_gene,v_gene,d_gene
TGTGCCAGCTCACCATGGGCCCCTGGCAGCACAGATACGCAGTATTTT,CASSPWAPGSTDTQYF,-,TRBJ2-3,TRBV18,-
TGTGCCAGCAGTTTCCCGAGTGCCGATGAGCAGTTCTTC,CASSFPSADEQFF,-,TRBJ2-1,TRBV11-2,-
TGTGCCAGCCACAGCTCTGGAAACACCATATATTTT,CASHSSGNTIYF,few,TRBJ1-3,TRBV6-5,-
TGTGCCACCAGTGAATCCGGGAGTGGGCTTCAGGGCTACACCTTC,CATSESGSGLQGYTF,-,TRBJ1-2,TRBV24-1,-
TGTGCCAGTACAACAGGGACGGGTGGCTACACCTTC,CASTTGTGGYTF,few,TRBJ1-2,TRBV6-5,-
TGTGCCTGGAGTGTACTCGGGGAGCAGTACTTC,CAWSVLGEQYF,-,TRBJ2-7,TRBV30,-
TGTGCCAGCAGTCCCCGGGACAGGGGGGATACGCAGTATTTT,CASSPRDRGDTQYF,-,TRBJ2-3,TRBV27,TRBD1
TGCGCCAGCAGCCTTACAGGGGGTCCGATTAATTCACCCCTCCACTTT,CASSLTGGPINSPLHF,-,TRBJ1-6,TRBV10-2,TRBD1
TGTGCCAGCAGCCCTCAAACTGGGAGTGCCTACGAGCAGTACTTC,CASSPQTGSAYEQYF,-,TRBJ2-7,TRBV7-2,-
TGTGCCAGCAGTACCCGGGGTTCCTCTGGAAACACCATATATTTT,CASSTRGSSGNTIYF,-,TRBJ1-3,TRBV6-2/TRBV6-3,-
TGTGCCAGCAGCCAGCCTCAGGGCGTCACTGAAGCTTTCTTT,CASSQPQGVTEAFF,-,TRBJ1-1,TRBV3-1/TRBV3-2,-
TGTGCCAGCAGCATTTCCCCAGGGTCAAATACGCAGTATTTT,CASSISPGSNTQYF,-,TRBJ2-3,TRBV3-1/TRBV3-2,-
TGTGCCAGCAGCTTTGGGGCTTCACCCCTCCACTTT,CASSFGASPLHF,-,TRBJ1-6,TRBV7-8,-
TGTGCCAGCATGGTTGATGGAGAACTTAATGAAAAACTGTTTTTT,CASMVDGELNEKLFF,-,TRBJ1-4,TRBV2,-
TGTGCCACCAGTTCAACAGGGATGAATGAAAAACTGTTTTTT,CATSSTGMNEKLFF,-,TRBJ1-4,TRBV24-1,-
TGTGCCACCAGCAGACCCGGGACAAATGCCTATGAGCAGTTCTTC,CATSRPGTNAYEQFF,-,TRBJ2-1,TRBV15,-
TGTGCCAGCTCACCACGTGGGACTAGCGGGGGGGCATATGAGCAGTTCTTC,CASSPRGTSGGAYEQFF,-,TRBJ2-1,TRBV18,TRBD2
TGTGCCAGTAGTATGGAAGGACAGGGGTCCGCCCGTCGACTAGTTCATGAGCAGTTCTTC,CASSMEGQGSARRLVHEQFF,-,TRBJ2-1,TRBV19,TRBD1
TGTGCCAGCAGCGAACAGGGAGCCCATTCACCCCTCCACTTT,CASSEQGAHSPLHF,-,TRBJ1-6,TRBV5-5,-
TGCGCCAGCAGTGAACAGGGAAACCAAGAGACCCAGTACTTC,CASSEQGNQETQYF,once,TRBJ2-5,TRBV5-1,-
TGTGCCAGCAGACCCGGACAAGCAGGGGAGCTGTTTTTT,CASRPGQAGELFF,-,TRBJ2-2,TRBV12-3/TRBV12-4,-
TGTGCCAGCAGTGGGGGGGGAGAATATAGCAATCAGCCCCAGCATTTT,CASSGGGEYSNQPQHF,-,TRBJ1-5,TRBV2,-
TGTGCCAGCAGTTTGGGCAGACAAGAGACCCAGTACTTC,CASSLGRQETQYF,-,TRBJ2-5,TRBV12-3/TRBV12-4,-
TGTGCCAGCAGCGCACCACCCCGGGGTGAAAAACTGTTTTTT,CASSAPPRGEKLFF,-,TRBJ1-4,TRBV11-2,-